One sample yielded the 28 T cell receptor beta chains listed below, sequenced in a study of T cell responses to AZD1222 COVID-19 vaccine (dated by TCRdb to the early 2020s). Receptors were amplified or captured by the immunoSEQ multiplex PCR assay. Here the immuneACCESS table is served through TCRdb, limited to in-frame sequences with V and J called. Missing clones are a known gap in these copies; in checked studies unresolved V genes cover under half, and the rest lacks a known reason. The sample table contains more than 150,000 clones; only one count was recorded for 90% of them. Clones ranked in the top ten supply about 2% of the sample. In the paper's terms, the time point label means: baseline before first vaccination. Sequenced material: peripheral blood, taken on day 0 of AZD1222 vaccination. These receptors came from an adult in good health.

This CDR3 reads CASSLRLAGGGVTEAFF. As DNA, the CDR3 is TGTGCCAGCAGCTTGAGATTAGCAGGGGGTGGGGTCACTGAAGCTTTCTTT. The chain is built from TRBV7-2 and TRBJ1-1, with 7 bases that match TRBD1. The junction had 14 bases not matched to a gene; V was cut back by 3 bases and J by 4 bases. The CDR3 is 17 residues long. Germline assignment: CDR1 SGHTA and CDR2 FQGNSA.

Concerning this clone: One end of the junction is discordant with germline, which a read error may explain. The chain is built from TRBV7-7 and TRBJ2-1; no reliable D call. The CDR3 extends over 16 amino acids. Germline lookup yields CDR1 SSHAT and CDR2 FNYEAQ (reference sequence). The CDR3 DNA is TGTGCTAGCAGCTTAGAACCATATAGCTCCTACAATGAGCAGTTCTTC. It translates to CASSLEPYSSYNEQFF.

The gene calls are TRBV28 and TRBJ1-2; 9 bases match TRBD1. The V segment lost 5 bases and the J segment 0 bases; nucleotides outside the gene matches: 1. CDR1 is MDHEN and CDR2 is SYDVKM in the germline V gene. The CDR3 is made up of 14 amino acids. CDR3 coding DNA: TGTGCCAGCAGTCGGGACAGGGCTAACTATGGCTACACCTTC. This sequence encodes CASSRDRANYGYTF.

J is TRBJ2-2 and V is TRBV5-5; D possibly uses TRBD1 or TRBD2 (5 bases each). Between the trimmed V and J ends, which lost 1 base and 4 bases, there was a span of 8 bases. Germline values: CDR1 SGHKS, CDR2 YYEKEE (reference sequence). The CDR3 totals 14 residues. CDR3 residues: CASSLSGTTGELFF. CDR3 coding DNA: TGTGCCAGCAGCTTGTCAGGGACCACCGGGGAGCTGTTTTTT.

The V call is TRBV28, the J call TRBJ2-1; 12 bases agree with TRBD2. V lost 5 bases, J lost 7 bases, and 9 bases stayed unmatched. The germline V gene has CDR1 MDHEN and CDR2 SYDVKM. The CDR3 sequence is 16 residues long. In nucleotides, the CDR3 is TGTGCCAGCAGTCGAGATACTAGCGGGAGGAGGAATGAGCAGTTCTTC. The encoded protein is CASSRDTSGRRNEQFF.

The gene calls are TRBV6-6 and TRBJ2-1; D is ambiguous. Trimming took off 2 bases at V and 2 bases at J, with 10 bases between the two ends. Per germline, CDR1 MNHNY and CDR2 SVGAGI (reference sequence). The CDR3 covers 15 residues. The CDR3 nucleotides read TGTGCCAGCAGTTACACCACCGTCACCTACAATGAGCAGTTCTTC. Encoded protein: CASSYTTVTYNEQFF.

The CDR3 region has the DNA TGTGCCAGCAGTGTTGGTCTGAACACTGAAGCTTTCTTT. Its translation: CASSVGLNTEAFF. This rearrangement joins TRBV25-1 to TRBJ1-1; D call uncertain. Germline values: CDR1 MGHDK, CDR2 SYGVNS. CDR3 size: 13 residues. Between the trimmed V and J ends, which lost 4 bases and 0 bases, there was a span of 6 bases.

The chain carries TRBV27 and TRBJ2-7; D gene unclear. With 3 bases removed from V and 1 base from J, the gap between germline ends came to 13 bases. Germline values: CDR1 MNHEY, CDR2 SMNVEV (reference sequence). CDR3 length equals 15 residues. The CDR3 region is CASSFSGKPSYEQYF. Here the CDR3 DNA reads TGTGCCAGCAGTTTTTCGGGCAAACCATCCTACGAGCAGTACTTC.

The chain links TRBV2 to TRBJ1-2; D gene unclear. The CDR3 loop spans 12 amino acids. With 8 bases removed from V and 6 bases from J, the gap between germline ends came to 13 bases. Per the germline V gene, CDR1 is SNHLY and CDR2 is FYNNEI. The CDR3 DNA reads as TGTGCCAGCTTGAAGTTGATAGATGGCTACACCTTC. The encoded protein is CASLKLIDGYTF. The full variable domain, completed using reference TRBV2 and TRBJ1-2, is EPEVTQTPSHQVTQMGQEVILRCVPISNHLYFYWYRQILGQKVEFLVSFYNNEISEKSEIFDDQFSVERPDGSNFTLKIRSTKLEDSAMYFCASLKLIDGYTFGSGTRLTVV.

As DNA, the CDR3 is TGTGCCAGCAGCTTCGGCCGGGGCGAGCAGTACTTC. Amino acid sequence: CASSFGRGEQYF. V gene TRBV13 combines with J gene TRBJ2-7; possibly TRBD2 for D (5 bases). The CDR3 is 12 residues long. Germline CDR1 PRHDT, CDR2 FYEKMQ (reference sequence). Trimming shortened V by 3 bases and J by 6 bases, and 9 bases separated the two germline ends.

The chain couples TRBV15 to TRBJ1-4, with D uncertain. The germline V gene has CDR1 LNHNV and CDR2 YYDKDF (reference sequence). V lost 5 bases and J lost 6, with 16 bases in between. The CDR3 contains 15 residues. CDR3 sequence reads: CATSLRPGNYEKLFF. CDR3 bases: TGTGCCACCAGCTTAAGACCGGGCAACTATGAAAAACTGTTTTTT.

The rearrangement joins TRBV25-1 to TRBJ2-1; unclear D gene. CDR1 and CDR2 (germline): MGHDK, SYGVNS. V was pared by 4 bases and J by 3 bases, with 13 bases between. There are 15 residues in the CDR3. The CDR3 spells CASSVWGRLYNEQFF. CDR3 in DNA: TGTGCCAGCAGTGTGTGGGGTAGGCTCTACAATGAGCAGTTCTTC. The full variable domain, its missing parts supplied by reference TRBV25-1 and TRBJ2-1, is EADIYQTPRYLVIGTGKKITLECSQTMGHDKMYWYQQDPGMELHLIHYSYGVNSTEKGDLSSESTVSRIRTEHFPLTLESARPSHTSQYLCASSVWGRLYNEQFFGPGTRLTVL.

This sequence joins TRBV11-2 and TRBJ1-1; 7 nucleotides agree with TRBD1. Per germline, CDR1 SGHAT and CDR2 FQNNGV. There are 14 residues in the CDR3. J was trimmed by 6 bases and V by 1 base; bases with no gene match: 5. CDR3 nucleotide sequence: TGTGCCAGCAGCTTAGTACAGGGGTTGGCTGAAGCTTTCTTT. This translates into CASSLVQGLAEAFF.

The V call is TRBV5-8, the J call TRBJ1-3; D remains unclear. V lost 4 bases to trimming and J lost 0 bases, with 11 bases between them. The CDR3 covers 15 residues. Germline loops: CDR1 SGHTS, CDR2 YDEGEE. The CDR3 spells CASSPGLSSGNTIYF. The CDR3 DNA reads TGTGCCAGCAGCCCCGGGCTTAGCTCTGGAAACACCATATATTTT.

CDR3 residues: CASSLGGRFTDTQYF. The CDR3 DNA reads as TGTGCCAGCAGTTTAGGGGGGCGATTCACAGATACGCAGTATTTT. The gene calls are TRBV28 and TRBJ2-3; the D call may be TRBD1 or TRBD2 (6 bases each). The CDR3 covers 15 residues. The V gene lost 2 bases and the J gene lost 2 bases, with 11 bases spanning the gap. The germline CDR1 and CDR2 sequences are MDHEN and SYDVKM. The complete variable domain, with remaining parts taken from reference TRBV28 and TRBJ2-3, reads DVKVTQSSRYLVKRTGEKVFLECVQDMDHENMFWYRQDPGLGLRLIYFSYDVKMKEKGDIPEGYSVSREKKERFSLILESASTNQTSMYLCASSLGGRFTDTQYFGPGTRLTVL.

The rearrangement joins TRBV6-2 or TRBV6-3 to TRBJ1-1; no reliable D call. CDR1 and CDR2 from the germline V gene are MNHEY and SVGEGT. The CDR3 sequence is 14 residues long. Trimming cost V 0 bases and J 1 base, with 6 bases left between them. CDR3 nucleotides: TGTGCCAGCAGTTACTCGTGGAAGAACACTGAAGCTTTCTTT. It yields the protein CASSYSWKNTEAFF.

This chain connects TRBV9 to TRBJ2-1; 7 bases line up with TRBD2. The CDR3 consists of 16 residues. Germline V gene data show CDR1 as SGDLS and CDR2 as YYNGEE. J lost 6 bases, V lost 0 bases, and 9 bases had no gene match. CDR3 DNA sequence: TGTGCCAGCAGCGTAGACGTGGGAGGGCCGCGCAATGAGCAGTTCTTC. Encoded protein: CASSVDVGGPRNEQFF.

V usage is TRBV7-2 and J usage is TRBJ1-6; 7 nucleotides line up with TRBD1. V lost 5 bases to trimming and J lost 8 bases; unmatched junction nucleotides: 9. CDR3 length equals 15 residues. In germline, CDR1 is SGHTA, CDR2 FQGNSA. CDR3: CASSPVDRRDSPLHF. The CDR3 DNA follows: TGTGCCAGCAGCCCCGTGGACAGGAGAGATTCACCCCTCCACTTT.

The chain recombines TRBV7-8 with TRBJ2-1; no firm D call. Germline CDR1 is SGHVS and CDR2 is FQNEAQ. The CDR3 is 11 residues long. V was pared by 4 bases and J by 8 bases, with 6 bases between. CDR3: CASSSPHEQFF. The CDR3, as DNA: TGTGCCAGCAGCTCCCCCCATGAGCAGTTCTTC.

The CDR3 region has the DNA TGTGCCAGCAGCCGGACTAGCCTCACAGATACGCAGTATTTT. Translation: CASSRTSLTDTQYF. The chain combines TRBV7-3 with TRBJ2-3; 8 bases align to TRBD2. The CDR3 is 14 amino acids. Losses at the gene ends were 5 bases for V and 2 bases for J; bases not matched to a gene: 3. Germline V gene lookup returns CDR1 SGHTA and CDR2 FQGTGA.

V gene TRBV18 combines with J gene TRBJ2-7; perhaps D is TRBD1 or TRBD2 (5 bases each). Germline V gene data show CDR1 as KGHSH and CDR2 as LQKENI. V was clipped by 0 bases and J by 7 bases, with 10 bases between them. This CDR3 contains 13 residues. The CDR3 loop reads CASSPPGEREQYF. CDR3 DNA: TGTGCCAGCTCACCACCGGGGGAAAGAGAGCAGTACTTC. The variable domain in full, with the rest retrieved from reference TRBV18 and TRBJ2-7, is NAGVMQNPRHLVRRRGQEARLRCSPMKGHSHVYWYRQLPEEGLKFMVYLQKENIIDESGMPKERFSAEFPKEGPSILRIQQVVRGDSAAYFCASSPPGEREQYFGPGTRLTVT.

This rearrangement joins TRBV6-5 to TRBJ2-2; D possibly corresponds to TRBD1 (5 bases). The germline V gene encodes CDR1 MNHEY and CDR2 SVGAGI. The CDR3 loop spans 15 amino acids. Trimming shortened V by 6 bases and J by 3 bases, and 14 bases separated the two germline ends. The CDR3 loop is CASRLQARDTGELFF. Here the CDR3 DNA reads TGTGCCAGCAGACTACAGGCCCGGGACACCGGGGAGCTGTTTTTT.

CDR3 protein: CASRGLAANTGELFF. The CDR3 bases are TGTGCCAGTAGGGGACTAGCGGCGAACACCGGGGAGCTGTTTTTT. V and J are TRBV19 and TRBJ2-2; 11 nucleotides agree with TRBD2. V trimming: 6 bases; J trimming: 0 bases; junction bases outside the gene matches: 0. The CDR3 has 15 residues. Per germline, CDR1 LNHDA and CDR2 SQIVND (reference sequence).

The CDR3 nucleotides read TGTGCCAGCAGCTTAGTAGGACAGGCTGTGATAGTGGGGGAGCAGTACTTC. Translated, it gives CASSLVGQAVIVGEQYF. The J gene is TRBJ2-7, the V gene TRBV7-8; 7 nucleotides agree with TRBD1. This CDR3 is built from 17 residues. The V and J ends lost 1 base and 7 bases, in that order; junction bases with no gene match: 16. Germline assignment: CDR1 SGHVS and CDR2 FQNEAQ.

The V gene is TRBV7-9, the J gene TRBJ2-1; D possibly matches TRBD1 or TRBD2 (6 bases each). The CDR3 sequence is 16 residues long. The germline gives CDR1 SEHNR, CDR2 FQNEAQ (reference sequence). V was pared by 3 bases and J by 5 bases, with 17 bases between. This chain's CDR3 is CASSFIGGPGHNEQFF. The CDR3 region has the DNA TGTGCCAGCAGCTTCATAGGGGGGCCCGGGCACAATGAGCAGTTCTTC. The complete variable domain, with remaining parts taken from reference TRBV7-9 and TRBJ2-1, reads DTGVSQNPRHKITKRGQNVTFRCDPISEHNRLYWYRQTLGQGPEFLTYFQNEAQLEKSRLLSDRFSAERPKGSFSTLEIQRTEQGDSAMYLCASSFIGGPGHNEQFFGPGTRLTVL.

The chain links TRBV23-1 to TRBJ1-3; 7 bases map to TRBD1. TRBV23-1 is annotated as an ORF whose role is uncertain. There are 16 residues in the CDR3. Trimming at V came to 6 bases and at J to 0 bases, leaving 8 bases not matched to a gene. CDR3 residues: CASRDRVPSSGNTIYF. Here the CDR3 DNA reads TGCGCCAGCAGAGACAGGGTGCCCAGCTCTGGAAACACCATATATTTT.

This chain uses TRBV7-2 with TRBJ2-2; 7 positions agree with TRBD1. Unmatched junction bases numbered 11, after V lost 7 bases and J lost 6 bases. The germline V gene encodes CDR1 SGHTA and CDR2 FQGNSA. The CDR3 totals 15 residues. CDR3 nucleotides: TGTGCCAGCAACCCCGGGACAGAAAGGGCCGGGGAGCTGTTTTTT. Translating gives CASNPGTERAGELFF. Filled out from reference TRBV7-2 and TRBJ2-2, the complete variable domain reads GAGVSQSPSNKVTEKGKDVELRCDPISGHTALYWYRQSLGQGLEFLIYFQGNSAPDKSGLPSDRFSAERTGGSVSTLTIQRTQQEDSAVYLCASNPGTERAGELFFGEGSRLTVL.

The chain employs TRBV19 and TRBJ1-2; 10 bases line up with TRBD1. This CDR3 comprises 13 residues. Germline V gives CDR1 LNHDA, CDR2 SQIVND (reference sequence). V trimming: 7 bases; J trimming: 8 bases; junction bases outside the gene matches: 7. CDR3 bases: TGTGCCAGTAATCCCCGGGACAGGGGAGGCTACACCTTC. This encodes CASNPRDRGGYTF.